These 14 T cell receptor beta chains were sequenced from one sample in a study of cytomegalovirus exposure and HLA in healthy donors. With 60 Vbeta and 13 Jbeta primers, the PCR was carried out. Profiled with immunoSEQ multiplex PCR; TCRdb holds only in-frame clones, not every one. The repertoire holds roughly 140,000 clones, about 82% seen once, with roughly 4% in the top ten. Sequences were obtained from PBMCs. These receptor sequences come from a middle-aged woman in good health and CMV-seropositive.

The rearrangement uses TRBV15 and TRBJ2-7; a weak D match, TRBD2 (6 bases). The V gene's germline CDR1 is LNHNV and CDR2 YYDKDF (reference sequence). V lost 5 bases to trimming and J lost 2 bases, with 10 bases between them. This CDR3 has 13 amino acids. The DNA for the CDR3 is TGTGCCACCAGCGACTCGGGGGCCTACGAGCAGTACTTC. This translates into CATSDSGAYEQYF.

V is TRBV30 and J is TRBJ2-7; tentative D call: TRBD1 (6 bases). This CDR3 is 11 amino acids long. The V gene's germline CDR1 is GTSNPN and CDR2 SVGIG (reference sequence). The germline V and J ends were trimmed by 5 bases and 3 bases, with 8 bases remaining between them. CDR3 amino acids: CAWGGHYEQYF. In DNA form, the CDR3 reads TGTGCCTGGGGGGGACACTACGAGCAGTACTTC.

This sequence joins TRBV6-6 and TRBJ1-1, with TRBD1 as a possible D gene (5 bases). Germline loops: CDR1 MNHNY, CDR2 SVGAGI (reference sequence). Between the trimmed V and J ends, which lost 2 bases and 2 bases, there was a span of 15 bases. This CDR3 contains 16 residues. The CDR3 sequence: CASSYPRAGLNTEAFF. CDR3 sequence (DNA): TGTGCCAGCAGTTACCCCAGGGCGGGGCTCAACACTGAAGCTTTCTTT.

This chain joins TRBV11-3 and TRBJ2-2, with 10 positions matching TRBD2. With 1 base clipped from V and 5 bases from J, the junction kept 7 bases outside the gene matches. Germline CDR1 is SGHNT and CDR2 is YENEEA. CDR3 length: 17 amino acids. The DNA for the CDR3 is TGTGCCAGCAGCTTAGTGCTAGCGGGAGCGAGAACCGGGGAGCTGTTTTTT. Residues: CASSLVLAGARTGELFF.

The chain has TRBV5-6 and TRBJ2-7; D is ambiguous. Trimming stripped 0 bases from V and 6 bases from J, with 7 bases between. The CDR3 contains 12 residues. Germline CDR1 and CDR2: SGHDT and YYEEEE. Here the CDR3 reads CASSLGRGEQYF. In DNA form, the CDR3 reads TGTGCCAGCAGCTTGGGGCGAGGCGAGCAGTACTTC.

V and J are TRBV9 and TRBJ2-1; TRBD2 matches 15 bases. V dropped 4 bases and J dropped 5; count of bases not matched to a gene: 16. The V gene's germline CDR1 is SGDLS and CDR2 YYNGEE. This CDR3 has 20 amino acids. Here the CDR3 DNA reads TGTGCCAGCAGCCTTCGCGCCGGACTAGCGGGAGGGCCGTTGGACAATGAGCAGTTCTTC. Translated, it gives CASSLRAGLAGGPLDNEQFF.

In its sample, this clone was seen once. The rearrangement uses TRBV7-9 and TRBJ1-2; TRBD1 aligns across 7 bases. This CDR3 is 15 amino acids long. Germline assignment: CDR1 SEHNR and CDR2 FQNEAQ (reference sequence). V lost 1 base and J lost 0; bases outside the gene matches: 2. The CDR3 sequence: CASSLGQGANYGYTF. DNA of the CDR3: TGTGCCAGCAGCTTAGGGCAGGGGGCTAACTATGGCTACACCTTC.

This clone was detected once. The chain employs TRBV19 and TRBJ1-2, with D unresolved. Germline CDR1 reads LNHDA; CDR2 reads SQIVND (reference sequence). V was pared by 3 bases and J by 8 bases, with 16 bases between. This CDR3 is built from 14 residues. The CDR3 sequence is CASSIPYPLTGYTF. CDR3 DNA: TGTGCCAGTAGTATCCCCTACCCTTTAACCGGCTACACCTTC.

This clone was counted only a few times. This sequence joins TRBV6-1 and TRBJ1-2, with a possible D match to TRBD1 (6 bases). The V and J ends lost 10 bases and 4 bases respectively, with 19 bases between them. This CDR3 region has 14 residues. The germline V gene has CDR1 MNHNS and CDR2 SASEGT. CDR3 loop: CATTVGALTYGYTF. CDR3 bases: TGTGCCACTACCGTGGGGGCTTTGACCTATGGCTACACCTTC.

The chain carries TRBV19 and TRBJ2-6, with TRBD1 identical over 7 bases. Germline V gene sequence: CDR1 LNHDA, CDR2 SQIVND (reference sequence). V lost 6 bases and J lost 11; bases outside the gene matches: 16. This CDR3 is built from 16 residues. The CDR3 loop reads CASSTHPGQARDVLTF. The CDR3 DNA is TGTGCCAGTAGCACACACCCAGGACAGGCAAGGGACGTCCTGACTTTC.

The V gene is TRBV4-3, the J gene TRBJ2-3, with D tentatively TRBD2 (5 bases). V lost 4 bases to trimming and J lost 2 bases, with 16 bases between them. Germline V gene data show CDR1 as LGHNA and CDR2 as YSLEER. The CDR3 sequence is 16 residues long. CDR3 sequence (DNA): TGCGCCAGCAGCCGGACGGAACGGGGTTTCACAGATACGCAGTATTTT. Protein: CASSRTERGFTDTQYF.

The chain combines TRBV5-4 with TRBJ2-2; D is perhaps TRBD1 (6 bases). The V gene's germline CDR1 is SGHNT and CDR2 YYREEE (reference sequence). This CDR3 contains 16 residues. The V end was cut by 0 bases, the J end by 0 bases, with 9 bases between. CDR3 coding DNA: TGTGCCAGCAGCTTGGGGGGACATTCGAACACCGGGGAGCTGTTTTTT. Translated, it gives CASSLGGHSNTGELFF. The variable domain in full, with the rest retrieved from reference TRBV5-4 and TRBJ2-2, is ETGVTQSPTHLIKTRGQQVTLRCSSQSGHNTVSWYQQALGQGPQFIFQYYREEENGRGNFPPRFSGLQFPNYSSELNVNALELDDSALYLCASSLGGHSNTGELFFGEGSRLTVL.

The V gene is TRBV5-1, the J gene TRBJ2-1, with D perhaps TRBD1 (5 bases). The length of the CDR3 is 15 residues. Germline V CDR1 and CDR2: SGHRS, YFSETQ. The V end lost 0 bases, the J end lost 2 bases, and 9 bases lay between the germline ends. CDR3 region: CASSLVGEPYNEQFF. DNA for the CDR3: TGCGCCAGCAGCTTGGTAGGGGAACCCTACAATGAGCAGTTCTTC.

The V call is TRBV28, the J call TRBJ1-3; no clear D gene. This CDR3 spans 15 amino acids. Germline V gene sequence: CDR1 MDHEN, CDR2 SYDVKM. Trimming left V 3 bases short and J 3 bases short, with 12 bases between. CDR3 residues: CASSLAKGDGNTIYF. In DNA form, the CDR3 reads TGTGCCAGCAGTTTGGCCAAGGGAGATGGAAACACCATATATTTT.